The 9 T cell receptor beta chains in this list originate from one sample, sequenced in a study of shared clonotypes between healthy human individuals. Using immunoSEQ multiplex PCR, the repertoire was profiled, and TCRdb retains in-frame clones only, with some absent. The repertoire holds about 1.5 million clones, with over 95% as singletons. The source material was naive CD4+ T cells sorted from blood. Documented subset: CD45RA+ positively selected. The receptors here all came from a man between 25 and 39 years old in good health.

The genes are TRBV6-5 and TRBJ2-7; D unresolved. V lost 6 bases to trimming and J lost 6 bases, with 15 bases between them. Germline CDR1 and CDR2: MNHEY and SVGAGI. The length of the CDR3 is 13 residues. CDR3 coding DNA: TGTGCCAGCAGAAAGGGTGGGTTAGGCGAGCAGTACTTC. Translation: CASRKGGLGEQYF.

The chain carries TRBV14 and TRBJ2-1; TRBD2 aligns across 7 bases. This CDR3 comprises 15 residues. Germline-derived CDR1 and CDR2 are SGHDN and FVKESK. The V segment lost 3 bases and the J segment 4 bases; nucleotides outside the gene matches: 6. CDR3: CASSQRAGEYNEQFF. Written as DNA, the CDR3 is TGTGCCAGCAGCCAGCGCGCGGGAGAGTACAATGAGCAGTTCTTC.

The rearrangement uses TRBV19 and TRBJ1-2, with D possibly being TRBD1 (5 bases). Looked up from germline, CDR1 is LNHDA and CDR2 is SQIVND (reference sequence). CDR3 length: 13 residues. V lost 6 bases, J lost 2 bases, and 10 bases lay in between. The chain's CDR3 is CASSRDGNYGYTF. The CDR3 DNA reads TGTGCCAGTAGCAGGGACGGGAACTATGGCTACACCTTC. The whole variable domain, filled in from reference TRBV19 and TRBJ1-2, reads DGGITQSPKYLFRKEGQNVTLSCEQNLNHDAMYWYRQDPGQGLRLIYYSQIVNDFQKGDIAEGYSVSREKKESFPLTVTSAQKNPTAFYLCASSRDGNYGYTFGSGTRLTVV.

CDR3 coding DNA: TGTGCCAGTAGTACCCACCGGGACTCCTCTACGCAGTATTTT. It translates to CASSTHRDSSTQYF. This chain links TRBV19 with TRBJ2-3, with D perhaps matching TRBD2 (6 bases). This CDR3 contains 14 residues. Trimming took 4 bases from V and 8 from J, leaving 16 bases between them. Germline assignment: CDR1 LNHDA and CDR2 SQIVND (reference sequence).

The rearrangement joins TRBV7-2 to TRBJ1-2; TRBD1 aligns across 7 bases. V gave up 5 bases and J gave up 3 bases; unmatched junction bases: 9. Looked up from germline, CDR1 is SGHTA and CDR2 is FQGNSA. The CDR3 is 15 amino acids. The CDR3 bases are TGTGCCAGCAGCCTACAGACAGGGATGGACTATGGCTACACCTTC. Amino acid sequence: CASSLQTGMDYGYTF.

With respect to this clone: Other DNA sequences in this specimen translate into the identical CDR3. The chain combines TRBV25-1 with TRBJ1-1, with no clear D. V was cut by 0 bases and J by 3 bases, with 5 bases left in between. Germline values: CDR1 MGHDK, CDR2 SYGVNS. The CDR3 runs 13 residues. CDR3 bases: TGTGCCAGCAGTGAATATGGGGACACTGAAGCTTTCTTT. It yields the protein CASSEYGDTEAFF.

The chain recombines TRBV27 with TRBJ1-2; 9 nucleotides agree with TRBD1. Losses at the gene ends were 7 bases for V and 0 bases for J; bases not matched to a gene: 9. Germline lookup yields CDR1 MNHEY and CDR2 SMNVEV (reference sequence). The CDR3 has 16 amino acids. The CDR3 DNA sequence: TGTGCCAGCAATTCCCGGACAGGGGAGCCTAACTATGGCTACACCTTC. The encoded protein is CASNSRTGEPNYGYTF.

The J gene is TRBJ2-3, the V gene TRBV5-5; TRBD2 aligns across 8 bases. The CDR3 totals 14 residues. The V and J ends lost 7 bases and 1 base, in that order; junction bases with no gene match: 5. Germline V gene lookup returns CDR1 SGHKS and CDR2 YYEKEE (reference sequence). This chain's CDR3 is CASGREVGTDTQYF. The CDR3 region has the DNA TGTGCCAGCGGGCGGGAGGTTGGCACAGATACGCAGTATTTT.

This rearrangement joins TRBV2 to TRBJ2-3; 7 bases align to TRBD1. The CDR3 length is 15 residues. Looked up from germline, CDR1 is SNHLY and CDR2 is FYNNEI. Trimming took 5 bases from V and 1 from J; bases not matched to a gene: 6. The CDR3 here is CASSLTGTGTDTQYF. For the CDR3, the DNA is TGTGCCAGCAGTCTTACCGGGACAGGCACAGATACGCAGTATTTT.